One and the same sample provided the 30 T cell receptor beta chains below, sequenced in a study of control samples from healthy donors and cancer patients. Clones were read by immunoSEQ multiplex PCR, and TCRdb kept only the in-frame ones, dropping some. The sample lists around 200,000 clones, roughly 91% occurring once. Source material: blood. These receptors were collected from a woman younger than 45 in good health.

The V call is TRBV5-1, the J call TRBJ2-5, with TRBD2 as a possible D gene (7 bases). There are 15 residues in the CDR3. V shed 1 base and J shed 5 bases, with 15 bases lying between them. The V gene's germline CDR1 is SGHRS and CDR2 YFSETQ. CDR3 in amino acids: CASSLLRERGETQYF. The CDR3, as DNA: TGCGCCAGCAGCTTGCTGCGGGAGAGGGGGGAGACCCAGTACTTC.

This clone turned up a few times. The chain links TRBV14 to TRBJ2-5; 10 bases map to TRBD1. This CDR3 region has 15 residues. With 4 bases clipped from V and 5 bases from J, the junction kept 7 bases outside the gene matches. The germline CDR1 and CDR2 sequences are SGHDN and FVKESK. This CDR3 is CASSPWTGGGETQYF. The CDR3 DNA is TGTGCCAGCAGCCCCTGGACAGGGGGAGGGGAGACCCAGTACTTC.

The gene calls are TRBV4-3 and TRBJ2-7; TRBD1 might be the D (6 bases). This CDR3 is built from 16 residues. The germline CDR1 and CDR2 sequences are LGHNA and YSLEER. V was trimmed by 0 bases and J by 3 bases, leaving 15 bases between them. DNA of the CDR3: TGCGCCAGCAGCCAAGACCAGGGGCAGGGAGACTACGAGCAGTACTTC. Translated: CASSQDQGQGDYEQYF.

This clone has a single count. CDR3 DNA: TGTGCCAGCAGTGACCGGGACAGGGGTGGAGGGACTGAAGCTTTCTTT. Its translation is CASSDRDRGGGTEAFF. The chain joins TRBV6-1 to TRBJ1-1; 10 bases line up with TRBD1. The V and J ends lost 3 bases and 5 bases, in that order; junction bases with no gene match: 9. Germline V lookup: CDR1 MNHNS, CDR2 SASEGT. The CDR3 spans 16 residues.

This clone was recorded only once. The chain couples TRBV6-1 to TRBJ1-5; D gene unclear. V lost 1 base and J lost 5, with 3 bases in between. There are 12 residues in the CDR3. Germline CDR1 and CDR2: MNHNS and SASEGT. The chain's CDR3 is CASSEVHQPQHF. The DNA of the CDR3 is TGTGCCAGCAGTGAAGTCCATCAGCCCCAGCATTTT.

Here the CDR3 DNA reads TGTGCCAGCAGCCGGACTAGAGGCTCCTACAATGAGCAGTTCTTC. This encodes CASSRTRGSYNEQFF. The chain carries TRBV3-1 (or the pseudogene TRBV3-2) and TRBJ2-1; TRBD2 matches 7 bases. The V and J ends lost 4 bases and 0 bases, in that order; junction bases with no gene match: 3. The CDR3 loop spans 15 amino acids. Germline CDR1 and CDR2: LGHDT and YNNKEL (reference sequence).

This sequence joins TRBV4-2 and TRBJ2-5; 13 bases are shared with TRBD2. Germline V lookup: CDR1 LGHNA, CDR2 YNFKEQ. There are 16 residues in the CDR3. V was pared by 1 base and J by 1 base, with 0 bases of the junction left unmatched. The CDR3 region is CASSQGLAGGQETQYF. The CDR3 coding sequence is TGTGCCAGCAGCCAAGGACTAGCGGGGGGCCAAGAGACCCAGTACTTC.

This chain joins TRBV3-1 (or the pseudogene TRBV3-2) and TRBJ2-7; the D gene is possibly TRBD1 (5 bases). Trimming pared 8 bases from V and 4 bases from J, leaving 6 bases between. Germline loops: CDR1 LGHDT, CDR2 YNNKEL (reference sequence). CDR3 size: 10 residues. CDR3 nucleotides: TGTGCCAGCGGACAATACGAGCAGTACTTC. Its translation: CASGQYEQYF.

Remarks on this clone: Distinct nucleotide sequences in the sample also encode this CDR3. The rearrangement uses TRBV4-1 and TRBJ2-1, with no clear D. Per the germline V gene, CDR1 is MGHRA and CDR2 is YSYEKL. Trimming took off 1 base at V and 4 bases at J, with 11 bases between the two ends. This CDR3 is built from 15 residues. The CDR3 here is CASSQGVVGYNEQFF. CDR3 bases: TGCGCCAGCAGCCAAGGGGTGGTAGGGTACAATGAGCAGTTCTTC.

This clone was found a few times. The chain carries TRBV6-4 and TRBJ2-3; D is possibly TRBD1 or TRBD2 (5 bases each). There are 14 residues in the CDR3. Germline V lookup: CDR1 MRHNA, CDR2 SNTAGT. Trimming stripped 5 bases from V and 5 bases from J, with 14 bases between. CDR3: CASSYGTDGDTQYF. CDR3 nucleotide sequence: TGTGCCAGCAGTTATGGGACGGACGGAGATACGCAGTATTTT.

This rearrangement joins TRBV6-5 to TRBJ1-2, with D perhaps TRBD1 (6 bases). This CDR3 has 13 amino acids. V was trimmed by 6 bases and J by 1 base, leaving 9 bases between them. The germline gives CDR1 MNHEY, CDR2 SVGAGI. CDR3 sequence (DNA): TGTGCCAGCAGCGAGGACAGTAACTATGGCTACACCTTC. It yields the protein CASSEDSNYGYTF.

Sample share makes this clone medium-sized. J is TRBJ1-6 and V is TRBV5-5; D is possibly TRBD1 (5 bases). Trimming pared 5 bases from V and 5 bases from J, leaving 11 bases between. Germline V lookup: CDR1 SGHKS, CDR2 YYEKEE (reference sequence). The length of the CDR3 is 14 residues. The CDR3 nucleotides read TGTGCCAGCAGTGCGGGACGGGATAATTCACCCCTCCACTTT. This gives the protein CASSAGRDNSPLHF.

The chain carries TRBV7-2 and TRBJ2-3; 14 nucleotides agree with TRBD2. V was clipped by 1 base and J by 7 bases; unmatched bases: 4. Germline V gene data show CDR1 as SGHTA and CDR2 as FQGNSA. The CDR3 consists of 16 residues. CDR3 amino acids: CASSLGTSGGSNTQYF. The CDR3 DNA follows: TGTGCCAGCAGCTTAGGGACTAGCGGGGGGTCGAATACGCAGTATTTT.

The rearrangement uses TRBV7-9 and TRBJ1-1; a weak D match, TRBD1 (5 bases). The CDR3 loop spans 13 amino acids. Germline lookup yields CDR1 SEHNR and CDR2 FQNEAQ (reference sequence). V lost 3 bases and J 4 bases, leaving 9 bases between the germline ends. The CDR3 nucleotides are TGTGCCAGCAGCTTCGGGGGAATCACTGAAGCTTTCTTT. Translation gives CASSFGGITEAFF.

V usage is TRBV11-2 and J usage is TRBJ1-1; D is unresolved. V was pared by 3 bases and J by 4 bases, with 3 bases between. CDR3 length: 11 amino acids. From germline, CDR1 is SGHAT and CDR2 FQNNGV. The CDR3 DNA sequence: TGTGCCAGCAGCTTTATCACTGAAGCTTTCTTT. Protein: CASSFITEAFF.

The rearrangement links TRBV11-2 to TRBJ1-3; 9 bases are shared with TRBD1. This CDR3 spans 18 amino acids. The V gene's germline CDR1 is SGHAT and CDR2 FQNNGV. V was pared by 2 bases and J by 1 base, with 9 bases of the junction left unmatched. The CDR3 DNA sequence: TGTGCCAGCAGCTTAAAGCGCGCGGGACAGGGATCTGGAAACACCATATATTTT. It is translated as CASSLKRAGQGSGNTIYF.

This chain joins TRBV5-1 and TRBJ2-7; 9 bases map to TRBD1. V shed 0 bases, J shed 0 bases, and the junction held 1 base outside the gene matches. Germline V gene lookup returns CDR1 SGHRS and CDR2 YFSETQ. CDR3 size: 15 residues. CDR3: CASSLVDRGSYEQYF. The CDR3, as DNA: TGCGCCAGCAGCTTGGTGGACAGGGGCTCCTACGAGCAGTACTTC.

The chain employs TRBV27 and TRBJ1-5; 9 bases agree with TRBD1. The CDR3 runs to 15 residues. V gave up 4 bases and J gave up 0 bases; unmatched junction bases: 1. The germline V gene encodes CDR1 MNHEY and CDR2 SMNVEV (reference sequence). The CDR3 nucleotides read TGTGCCAGCAGTTACAGGGGGCGTAGCAATCAGCCCCAGCATTTT. Protein: CASSYRGRSNQPQHF.

The chain has TRBV4-2 and TRBJ2-7; 10 bases fit TRBD2. The germline CDR1 and CDR2 sequences are LGHNA and YNFKEQ. The junction had 10 bases not matched to a gene; V was cut back by 2 bases and J by 6 bases. This CDR3 spans 16 amino acids. The CDR3 bases are TGTGCCAGCAGCCAACGTCCCCTAGCGGGAGAGGCCGAGCAGTACTTC. It specifies CASSQRPLAGEAEQYF.

The genes are TRBV29-1 and TRBJ2-7, with 7 bases matching TRBD1. CDR1 and CDR2 from the germline V gene are SQVTM and ANQGSEA. This CDR3 contains 14 residues. The V gene end was trimmed by 4 bases and the J gene end by 3 bases; junction bases not matched to a gene: 9. The CDR3 DNA reads as TGCAGCGTTGGTAGCCGGGACAGCTACTACGAGCAGTACTTC. It specifies CSVGSRDSYYEQYF.

This chain connects TRBV4-1 to TRBJ2-1, with 8 bases aligning to TRBD2. This CDR3 has 16 amino acids. J was trimmed by 4 bases and V by 0 bases; bases with no gene match: 5. In germline, CDR1 is MGHRA, CDR2 YSYEKL. The CDR3 sequence is CASSQEIAGPYNEQFF. CDR3 nucleotide sequence: TGCGCCAGCAGCCAAGAGATAGCGGGGCCGTACAATGAGCAGTTCTTC.

The chain is built from TRBV7-9 and TRBJ2-7; no clear D gene. The CDR3 extends over 13 amino acids. The germline CDR1 and CDR2 sequences are SEHNR and FQNEAQ (reference sequence). With 2 bases removed from V and 7 bases from J, the gap between germline ends came to 12 bases. CDR3 residues: CASSLLNQEEQYF. In DNA form, the CDR3 reads TGTGCCAGCAGCTTACTTAATCAAGAAGAGCAGTACTTC.

The chain joins TRBV30 to TRBJ2-1, with 8 bases matching TRBD2. V was pared by 0 bases and J by 15 bases, with 4 bases of the junction left unmatched. The CDR3 covers 11 residues. Germline V CDR1 and CDR2: GTSNPN, SVGIG (reference sequence). The CDR3 protein is CAWSVGGRTFF. Here the CDR3 DNA reads TGTGCCTGGAGTGTAGGCGGGAGGACGTTCTTC.

V usage is TRBV4-3 and J usage is TRBJ1-3; the D is unclear. The CDR3 runs to 16 residues. Per the germline V gene, CDR1 is LGHNA and CDR2 is YSLEER. V was cut by 0 bases and J by 0 bases, with 9 bases left in between. The CDR3 coding sequence is TGCGCCAGCAGCCAAGATAGGCGGAGCTCTGGAAACACCATATATTTT. It specifies CASSQDRRSSGNTIYF.

The J gene is TRBJ1-3, the V gene TRBV6-1, with 12 nucleotides matching TRBD1. This CDR3 is 18 amino acids long. The J segment lost 4 bases and the V segment lost 2 bases, leaving 9 bases of the junction unmatched. Per germline, CDR1 MNHNS and CDR2 SASEGT. The CDR3 is CASSERLGQGAKGNTIYF. CDR3 in DNA: TGTGCCAGCAGTGAAAGGCTGGGACAGGGGGCAAAAGGAAACACCATATATTTT.

V gene TRBV3-1 (or the pseudogene TRBV3-2) combines with J gene TRBJ1-2, with 10 bases fitting TRBD1. Trimming cost V 2 bases and J 4 bases; bases outside gene matches: 7. Per the germline V gene, CDR1 is LGHDT and CDR2 is YNNKEL (reference sequence). The CDR3 is 16 amino acids. The CDR3: CASSQTRDRGFYGYTF. CDR3 sequence (DNA): TGTGCCAGCAGCCAAACCCGGGACAGGGGATTCTATGGCTACACCTTC.

This clone was seen just once. This chain joins TRBV27 and TRBJ1-2, with TRBD1 matching over 8 bases. This CDR3 has 14 residues. The J segment lost 1 base and the V segment lost 6 bases, leaving 4 bases of the junction unmatched. Germline CDR1 MNHEY, CDR2 SMNVEV (reference sequence). CDR3 loop: CASSSRGLNYGYTF. Written as DNA, the CDR3 is TGTGCCAGCAGCTCCAGGGGGCTTAACTATGGCTACACCTTC.

The chain employs TRBV19 and TRBJ1-4; 11 bases are a match to TRBD1. The V segment lost 6 bases and the J segment 8 bases; nucleotides outside the gene matches: 5. The CDR3 spans 14 residues. CDR1 is LNHDA, CDR2 SQIVND, per germline (reference sequence). Here the CDR3 reads CASSRTGGAEKLFF. The CDR3 DNA reads as TGTGCCAGTAGCCGGACAGGGGGCGCCGAAAAACTGTTTTTT.

V usage is TRBV7-3 and J usage is TRBJ2-3, with D perhaps assigned TRBD1 or TRBD2 (7 bases each). There are 14 residues in the CDR3. Between the trimmed V and J ends, which lost 5 bases and 10 bases, there was a span of 19 bases. Germline V CDR1 and CDR2: SGHTA, FQGTGA. The CDR3 reads CASSPQGGHSAQYF. The CDR3 DNA reads as TGTGCCAGCAGCCCCCAGGGGGGGCATTCTGCGCAGTATTTT.

This chain connects TRBV10-3 to TRBJ2-1, with TRBD2 matching over 10 bases. The CDR3 runs 17 residues. Trimming at V came to 0 bases and at J to 7 bases, leaving 9 bases not matched to a gene. CDR1 ENHRY and CDR2 SYGVKD come from the germline V gene. The CDR3, as DNA: TGTGCCATCAGTGAGTCAGCGGCTAGCGGGAGTCGGAATGAGCAGTTCTTC. It is translated as CAISESAASGSRNEQFF.